A single T cell receptor beta chain is shown here with its context. This sample is part of a study of patients and donors after allogeneic stem cell transplantation. TCRdb processed the RT-PCR reads anew with MiXCR; each CDR3 protein has one entry. Of fewer than 25,000 distinct CDR3 sequences listed, 42% were seen once; the top ten hold more than 60%. This CDR3 contains 15 residues. V was trimmed by 4 bases and J by 3 bases, leaving 15 bases between them. The TCR was taken from a human donor who was either an allogeneic HSCT recipient or a stem cell or donor lymphocyte infusion donor (not recorded which). It is not recorded whose cells these are; they may come from a transplant donor. Sample: blood, either unsorted or a sorted T cell fraction (not recorded which). The chain combines TRBV12-3 or TRBV12-4 with TRBJ2-5; tentatively, D is TRBD1 or TRBD2 (6 bases each). CDR3 residues: CASSSTGAGEETQYF. The CDR3 DNA reads TGTGCCAGCAGTTCCACGGGAGCAGGGGAAGAGACCCAGTACTTC.